The 14 T cell receptor beta chains below come from one sample, sequenced in a study of CD8+CD57+ T cells in acquired aplastic anemia. Genomic DNA templated the TCR beta VDJ and CDR3 profiling. One entry per CDR3 protein results from TCRdb running MiXCR on the reads. The table includes some 200,000 distinct CDR3 sequences, around 63% detected once. Sequenced input: sorted CD4+, CD8+, or CD8+CD57+ T cells (not recorded which) from PBMCs. All receptors come from a human donor in good health.

This clonotype was observed at least ten times. The chain has TRBV10-3 and TRBJ2-7; D is uncertain. CDR1 is ENHRY and CDR2 is SYGVKD in the germline V gene. The CDR3 is 13 amino acids. With 0 bases removed from V and 2 bases from J, the gap between germline ends came to 5 bases. The CDR3 is CAISESGPYEQYF. The CDR3 DNA is TGTGCCATCAGTGAGTCGGGTCCCTACGAGCAGTACTTC.

This clonotype appeared once. CDR3 region: CSARDWLAGETYEQYF. In nucleotides, the CDR3 is TGCAGTGCTAGAGATTGGCTAGCGGGGGAGACCTACGAGCAGTACTTC. The chain employs TRBV20-1 and TRBJ2-5; 10 nucleotides agree with TRBD2. The end of the DNA is better explained by TRBJ2-7, so the J call may be wrong. Germline CDR1 DFQATT, CDR2 SNEGSKA (reference sequence). The CDR3 runs to 16 residues.

The chain recombines TRBV5-1 with TRBJ1-1; D is uncertain. With 0 bases removed from V and 4 bases from J, the gap between germline ends came to 13 bases. Germline V CDR1 and CDR2: SGHRS, YFSETQ. This CDR3 contains 15 residues. The CDR3 sequence is CASSLDGGRGTEAFF. Written as DNA, the CDR3 is TGCGCCAGCAGCTTGGATGGAGGGAGAGGCACTGAAGCTTTCTTT.

This chain uses TRBV4-3 with TRBJ2-7; D gene uncertain. Trimming left V 2 bases short and J 3 bases short, with 8 bases between. In germline, CDR1 is LGHNA, CDR2 YSLEER. The CDR3 loop spans 13 amino acids. CDR3 DNA sequence: TGCGCCAGCAGCCAATATCCGGGCTACGAGCAGTACTTC. Residues: CASSQYPGYEQYF.

The chain links TRBV7-9 to TRBJ2-5; 8 bases align to TRBD1. This CDR3 region has 13 residues. The junction had 4 bases not matched to a gene; V was cut back by 7 bases and J by 3 bases. Germline assignment: CDR1 SEHNR and CDR2 FQNEAQ (reference sequence). DNA of the CDR3: TGTGCCAGCACCCCGACAGGGGAAGAGACCCAGTACTTC. Translating it yields CASTPTGEETQYF. Variable domain in full (rest from reference TRBV7-9 and TRBJ2-5): DTGVSQNPRHKITKRGQNVTFRCDPISEHNRLYWYRQTLGQGPEFLTYFQNEAQLEKSRLLSDRFSAERPKGSFSTLEIQRTEQGDSAMYLCASTPTGEETQYFGPGTRLLVL.

With regard to this clonotype: Here the CDR3 omits its conserved ending phenylalanine or tryptophan, so a read error is the likely source. The CDR3 is CASSSDRDRGVYGYTS. CDR3 DNA sequence: TGTGCCAGCAGCTCGGACCGGGACAGGGGAGTCTATGGCTACACCTCC. The chain combines TRBV7-9 with TRBJ1-2; 10 bases fit TRBD1. J lost 4 bases, V lost 4 bases, and 9 bases had no gene match. Germline CDR1 SEHNR, CDR2 FQNEAQ (reference sequence). CDR3 length: 16 amino acids.

The chain links TRBV15 to TRBJ2-1; D call uncertain. CDR3 length equals 15 residues. The germline V gene encodes CDR1 LNHNV and CDR2 YYDKDF (reference sequence). V was cut by 1 base and J by 0 bases, with 7 bases left in between. The CDR3 loop is CATSRAPLSYNEQFF. The CDR3 coding sequence is TGTGCCACCAGCAGAGCCCCTCTCTCCTACAATGAGCAGTTCTTC.

V is TRBV2 and J is TRBJ2-7; TRBD2 aligns across 13 bases. The trim removed 4 bases at V and 5 bases at J, leaving 5 bases unmatched. CDR3 length: 15 amino acids. The germline gives CDR1 SNHLY, CDR2 FYNNEI. The CDR3 protein is CASSGVGLAGNEQYF. The CDR3 coding sequence is TGTGCCAGCAGTGGAGTGGGACTAGCGGGAAACGAGCAGTACTTC.

This clonotype occurred many times. This chain joins TRBV7-7 and TRBJ2-1; 15 positions match TRBD2. CDR1 and CDR2 (germline): SSHAT, FNYEAQ (reference sequence). The CDR3 sequence is 15 residues long. Trimming cost V 3 bases and J 6 bases; bases outside gene matches: 0. The CDR3 DNA is TGTGCCAGCAGCTTGGGACTAGCGGGGGGCAATGAGCAGTTCTTC. As protein: CASSLGLAGGNEQFF.

The rearrangement links TRBV12-3 or TRBV12-4 to TRBJ1-1, with D uncertain. This CDR3 region has 12 residues. V was clipped by 6 bases and J by 4 bases, with 9 bases between them. CDR3 sequence: CASRDVGTEAFF. Here the CDR3 DNA reads TGTGCCAGCAGGGATGTAGGCACTGAAGCTTTCTTT.

This clonotype has more than one count but fewer than ten. The CDR3: CASSVKASMRDEQFF. For the CDR3, the DNA is TGTGCCAGCAGCGTGAAGGCTAGTATGAGAGATGAGCAGTTCTTC. This chain uses TRBV9 with TRBJ2-1; D is unclear. CDR3 length equals 15 residues. CDR1 and CDR2 from the germline V gene are SGDLS and YYNGEE. Trimming cost V 2 bases and J 8 bases, with 17 bases left between them.

The genes are TRBV20-1 and TRBJ1-1, with 7 bases lining up with TRBD1. Losses at the gene ends were 7 bases for V and 1 base for J; bases not matched to a gene: 9. Germline CDR1 reads DFQATT; CDR2 reads SNEGSKA (reference sequence). This CDR3 comprises 14 residues. CDR3 protein: CSVGQAWGNTEAFF. DNA for the CDR3: TGCAGTGTCGGACAGGCGTGGGGGAACACTGAAGCTTTCTTT.

With regard to this clonotype: The conserved final phenylalanine or tryptophan is absent from the CDR3, which likely points to a read error. It is unclear where the CDR3 begins or ends on the DNA, so no DNA is shown, and the CDR3 is as TCRdb lists it. The J gene is TRBJ1-2, the V gene TRBV7-3. Germline CDR1 SGHTA, CDR2 FQGTGA. Ends included, the CDR3 has 8 residues. The CDR3 reads CASSLNPT.

This chain joins TRBV29-1 and TRBJ2-1, with 9 bases aligning to TRBD1. The CDR3 length is 15 residues. The germline CDR1 and CDR2 sequences are SQVTM and ANQGSEA. Trimming cost V 2 bases and J 1 base; bases outside gene matches: 3. Written as DNA, the CDR3 is TGCAGCGTTGAAACAGGGGGCTCATCCTACAATGAGCAGTTCTTC. Protein: CSVETGGSSYNEQFF.